The clone carrying this TCR beta chain occurred once. One junction end disagrees with the germline gene, perhaps due to a read error. The entry originates in a study of blood T cell repertoires in COVID-19. The germline V gene encodes CDR1 MNHNS and CDR2 SASEGT. This CDR3 contains 12 residues. The table came from immunoSEQ multiplex PCR; TCRdb's copy has only in-frame clones and leaves some out. Altogether approximately 170,000 clones are present, around 81% being singletons, with the ten largest covering roughly 8.1%. The gene calls are TRBV6-1 and TRBJ2-4; 9 positions match TRBD1. The clonotype was recovered from a woman older than 75 with COVID-19, enrolled during active disease. The sample comprised peripheral blood. The CDR3 is CASSEATGGKDF. CDR3 nucleotide sequence: TGTGCCAGCAGTGAAGCCACAGGGGGCAAGGACTTC.